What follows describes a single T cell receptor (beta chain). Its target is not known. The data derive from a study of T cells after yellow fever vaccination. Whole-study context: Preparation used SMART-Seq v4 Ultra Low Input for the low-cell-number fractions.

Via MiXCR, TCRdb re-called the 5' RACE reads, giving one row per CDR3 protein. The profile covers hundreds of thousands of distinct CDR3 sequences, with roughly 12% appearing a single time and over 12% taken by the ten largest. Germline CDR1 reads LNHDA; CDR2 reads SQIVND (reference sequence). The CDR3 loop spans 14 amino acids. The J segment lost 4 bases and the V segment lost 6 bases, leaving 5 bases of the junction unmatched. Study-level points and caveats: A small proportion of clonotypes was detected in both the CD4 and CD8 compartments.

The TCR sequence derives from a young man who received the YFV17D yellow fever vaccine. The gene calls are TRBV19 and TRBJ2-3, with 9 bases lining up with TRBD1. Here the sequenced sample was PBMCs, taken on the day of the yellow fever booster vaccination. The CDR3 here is CASSNRGRPDTQYF. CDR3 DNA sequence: TGTGCCAGTAGCAACAGGGGGCGGCCAGATACGCAGTATTTT.